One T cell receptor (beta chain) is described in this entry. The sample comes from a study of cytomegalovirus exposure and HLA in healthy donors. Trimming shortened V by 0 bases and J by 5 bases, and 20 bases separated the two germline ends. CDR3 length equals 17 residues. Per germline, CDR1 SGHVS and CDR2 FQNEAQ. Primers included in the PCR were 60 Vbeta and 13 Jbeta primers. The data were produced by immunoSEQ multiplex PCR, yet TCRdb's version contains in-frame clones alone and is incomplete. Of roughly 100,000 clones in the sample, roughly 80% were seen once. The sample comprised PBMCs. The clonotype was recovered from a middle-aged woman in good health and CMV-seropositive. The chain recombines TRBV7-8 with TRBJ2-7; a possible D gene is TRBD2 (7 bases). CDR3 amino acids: CASSLAWGGRVIHEQYF. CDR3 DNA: TGTGCCAGCAGCTTAGCGTGGGGGGGGCGAGTCATCCACGAGCAGTACTTC.